These 18 T cell receptor beta chains were all obtained from the same sample, sequenced in a study of blood T cell repertoires in COVID-19. Data came from immunoSEQ multiplex PCR; TCRdb stores just in-frame clones and leaves some out. The sample records roughly 160,000 clones, around 83% being singletons. Sequenced: peripheral blood. The receptors originated from a man aged 35-49 years with acute or convalescent COVID-19.

For the CDR3, the DNA is TGTGCCAGCAGTGCGGCTGGGGGACTGAACACCGGGGAGCTGTTTTTT. Its translation is CASSAAGGLNTGELFF. The chain links TRBV25-1 to TRBJ2-2; D is perhaps TRBD2 (6 bases). Trimming took 4 bases from V and 1 from J, leaving 13 bases between them. Germline values: CDR1 MGHDK, CDR2 SYGVNS. The CDR3 is made up of 16 amino acids. Full variable domain (remainder filled in from reference TRBV25-1 and TRBJ2-2): EADIYQTPRYLVIGTGKKITLECSQTMGHDKMYWYQQDPGMELHLIHYSYGVNSTEKGDLSSESTVSRIRTEHFPLTLESARPSHTSQYLCASSAAGGLNTGELFFGEGSRLTVL.

The rearrangement joins TRBV5-1 to TRBJ2-7; 11 bases line up with TRBD1. The germline CDR1 and CDR2 sequences are SGHRS and YFSETQ. The CDR3 sequence is 14 residues long. V dropped 4 bases and J dropped 3; count of bases not matched to a gene: 3. The CDR3 nucleotides are TGCGCCAGCAGCATGGACAGGGGGCTCTACGAGCAGTACTTC. It encodes CASSMDRGLYEQYF. The complete variable domain, with remaining parts taken from reference TRBV5-1 and TRBJ2-7, reads KAGVTQTPRYLIKTRGQQVTLSCSPISGHRSVSWYQQTPGQGLQFLFEYFSETQRNKGNFPGRFSGRQFSNSRSEMNVSTLELGDSALYLCASSMDRGLYEQYFGPGTRLTVT.

Here the CDR3 DNA reads TGTGCCAGCAGTTTATGGGGGGGGAGCGAGCAGTACTTC. Translated, it gives CASSLWGGSEQYF. The chain links TRBV28 to TRBJ2-7, with TRBD2 matching 7 bases. This CDR3 has 13 residues. Germline V CDR1 and CDR2: MDHEN, SYDVKM. V shed 0 bases, J shed 6 bases, and the junction held 2 bases outside the gene matches.

The chain joins TRBV18 to TRBJ2-3; 7 bases match TRBD1. CDR1 and CDR2 (germline): KGHSH, LQKENI. The CDR3 has 15 amino acids. J lost 1 base, V lost 3 bases, and 4 bases had no gene match. The CDR3 coding sequence is TGTGCCAGCTCACCCCAGGGGGATCGCACAGATACGCAGTATTTT. It translates to CASSPQGDRTDTQYF.

The DNA of the CDR3 is TGTGCCAGCAGCGTAGAGCAAGGGGGCACCACTGAAGCTTTCTTT. It is translated as CASSVEQGGTTEAFF. V gene TRBV9 combines with J gene TRBJ1-1, with 7 bases matching TRBD1. The CDR3 is 15 amino acids. Germline loops: CDR1 SGDLS, CDR2 YYNGEE. J was trimmed by 4 bases and V by 0 bases; bases with no gene match: 6.

J is TRBJ2-1 and V is TRBV4-1, with TRBD2 matching over 12 bases. Germline V CDR1 and CDR2: MGHRA, YSYEKL. V shed 4 bases and J 9 bases; nucleotides not matched to a gene: 10. This CDR3 has 16 amino acids. CDR3 sequence (DNA): TGCGCCAGCAGCCCTACCGGGACTAGCGGGCCCGGTGAGCAGTTCTTC. Translating gives CASSPTGTSGPGEQFF.

The V call is TRBV19, the J call TRBJ1-1; D unresolved. From germline, CDR1 is LNHDA and CDR2 SQIVND (reference sequence). The CDR3 is 14 amino acids. Trimming left V 3 bases short and J 1 base short, with 9 bases between. CDR3 nucleotides: TGTGCCAGTAGTATCCGGGCGGGGAACACTGAAGCTTTCTTT. This codes for CASSIRAGNTEAFF.

The chain employs TRBV19 and TRBJ2-7; 9 bases align to TRBD1. The CDR3 totals 14 residues. CDR1 LNHDA and CDR2 SQIVND come from the germline V gene (reference sequence). The ends lost 5 bases at V and 6 bases at J; junction bases unmatched: 8. As DNA, the CDR3 is TGTGCCAGTAGTCGACGGACAGGGGAGAGCGAGCAGTACTTC. It is translated as CASSRRTGESEQYF.

The chain employs TRBV4-2 and TRBJ2-7; 9 nucleotides align to TRBD1. The J segment lost 0 bases and the V segment lost 6 bases, leaving 3 bases of the junction unmatched. Germline assignment: CDR1 LGHNA and CDR2 YNFKEQ. CDR3 length equals 14 residues. Written as DNA, the CDR3 is TGTGCCAGCAGTCCGACAGGGGGCTCCTACGAGCAGTACTTC. Amino acids: CASSPTGGSYEQYF.

The chain joins TRBV24-1 to TRBJ2-1, with D possibly being TRBD1 (5 bases). V gave up 0 bases and J gave up 10 bases, with 15 bases separating them. The CDR3 extends over 15 amino acids. Germline CDR1 is KGHDR and CDR2 is SFDVKD. CDR3 in DNA: TGTGCCACCAGTGATTTGCAGGGCGGACGAACGGAGCAGTTCTTC. Translated, it gives CATSDLQGGRTEQFF.

V and J are TRBV6-6 and TRBJ1-1; TRBD1 agrees at 7 bases. Trimming took 2 bases from V and 1 from J; bases not matched to a gene: 4. The CDR3 sequence is 15 residues long. Germline CDR1 is MNHNY and CDR2 is SVGAGI (reference sequence). The CDR3 sequence is CASSYRDSKNTEAFF. The CDR3 nucleotides are TGTGCCAGCAGTTACCGGGACAGCAAGAACACTGAAGCTTTCTTT.

The rearrangement joins TRBV6-5 to TRBJ1-2; tentatively, D is TRBD1 (5 bases). V lost 5 bases, J lost 8 bases, and 15 bases lay in between. Germline CDR1 reads MNHEY; CDR2 reads SVGAGI. This CDR3 is built from 13 residues. The CDR3 sequence is CASSLLNGGGYTF. Here the CDR3 DNA reads TGTGCCAGCAGTCTCTTAAACGGGGGAGGCTACACCTTC.

About this clone: A clone one base away is much larger, so this may be a read error. The gene calls are TRBV3-1 (or the pseudogene TRBV3-2) and TRBJ2-7; no clear D gene. The V gene's germline CDR1 is LGHDT and CDR2 YNNKEL (reference sequence). Trimming stripped 3 bases from V and 3 bases from J, with 3 bases between. This CDR3 spans 11 amino acids. CDR3 region: CASSQYYEQYF. The CDR3 nucleotides are TGTGCCAGCAGCCAGTACTACGAGCAGTACTTC.

This chain connects TRBV13 to TRBJ1-3, with D perhaps TRBD1 (6 bases). Per germline, CDR1 PRHDT and CDR2 FYEKMQ (reference sequence). Deletions cut 5 bases from V and 2 bases from J, with 16 bases between. The CDR3 is 16 amino acids. Here the CDR3 reads CASSNIRGATGNTIYF. CDR3 DNA sequence: TGTGCCAGCAGCAATATTCGGGGGGCAACTGGAAACACCATATATTTT.

The V gene is TRBV5-1, the J gene TRBJ2-7; 8 nucleotides match TRBD1. The CDR3 contains 14 residues. The germline CDR1 and CDR2 sequences are SGHRS and YFSETQ. The trim removed 3 bases at V and 3 bases at J, leaving 5 bases unmatched. The CDR3 sequence is CASSSTGAGYEQYF. The CDR3 DNA reads TGCGCCAGCAGCTCGACAGGGGCAGGCTACGAGCAGTACTTC. Full variable domain (rest looked up from reference TRBV5-1 and TRBJ2-7): KAGVTQTPRYLIKTRGQQVTLSCSPISGHRSVSWYQQTPGQGLQFLFEYFSETQRNKGNFPGRFSGRQFSNSRSEMNVSTLELGDSALYLCASSSTGAGYEQYFGPGTRLTVT.

This clone was observed a single time. V is TRBV28 and J is TRBJ1-2; unclear D gene. The CDR3 loop spans 15 amino acids. V was shortened by 1 base and J by 4 bases, with 13 bases between the two germline ends. Germline V CDR1 and CDR2: MDHEN, SYDVKM. The CDR3 DNA reads as TGTGCCAGCAGTTTATTGAGGCTTAACCGCTATGGCTACACCTTC. Protein sequence: CASSLLRLNRYGYTF.

The chain joins TRBV7-9 to TRBJ1-2; D gene ambiguous. The CDR3 covers 15 residues. Germline CDR1 reads SEHNR; CDR2 reads FQNEAQ (reference sequence). V shed 3 bases and J shed 3 bases, with 14 bases lying between them. CDR3 sequence (DNA): TGTGCCAGCAGCTTCACCCGGGATAGTGACTATGGCTACACCTTC. Translation: CASSFTRDSDYGYTF.

The J gene is TRBJ2-7, the V gene TRBV20-1; 7 bases are shared with TRBD2. The ends lost 3 bases at V and 1 base at J; junction bases unmatched: 9. Germline assignment: CDR1 DFQATT and CDR2 SNEGSKA (reference sequence). This CDR3 contains 15 residues. DNA of the CDR3: TGCAGTGCTAGTGAGGGACCGGGGGGTTCCTACGAGCAGTACTTC. Translated, it gives CSASEGPGGSYEQYF.